This T cell receptor (beta chain) was identified during a study of blood T cells in healthy people across ages. Study details: About one barcoded beta molecule per two T cells was captured by template switching.

Germline CDR1 is MNHEY and CDR2 is SVGAGI. The CDR3 is made up of 16 amino acids. Trimming pared 6 bases from V and 0 bases from J, leaving 15 bases between. A second PCR, run for about 7 to 11 cycles, used a sample-barcoded 5' primer plus a J-beta primer mix. Each sample provided no less than 2.5 million CDR3-containing paired-end reads. TCRdb itself ran the 5' RACE reads through MiXCR, one entry per CDR3 protein. The sample has more than 550,000 distinct CDR3 sequences; about 24% are singletons. Overall study results and limits: TCR beta diversity, measured per million T cells, fell in a roughly linear way with age. Comparison with aged donors showed that long-lived donors had more naive CD4+ cells and higher diversity.

This clonotype was seen only once. Its antigen is still unknown. This TCR came from a man in his 70s in good health. The sequencing input was blood. The chain links TRBV6-5 to TRBJ1-3; possible D gene TRBD1, 5 bases. As DNA, the CDR3 is TGTGCCAGCAGGTACGACAGACAGAGCTCTGGAAACACCATATATTTT. Amino acids: CASRYDRQSSGNTIYF.